A single sample gave rise to the 32 T cell receptor beta chains below, sequenced in a study of blood T cell repertoires in COVID-19. Assay: immunoSEQ multiplex PCR; the TCRdb copy retains only in-frame clones and omits some. The repertoire holds 300,000 to 400,000 clones, with approximately 86% as singletons. The material sequenced was peripheral blood. The receptors were sampled from a woman aged 60-70 years with COVID-19, enrolled during active disease.

The J gene is TRBJ2-7, the V gene TRBV19, with 9 nucleotides matching TRBD1. CDR3 size: 16 residues. V shed 5 bases, J shed 0 bases, and the junction held 8 bases outside the gene matches. Germline-derived CDR1 and CDR2 are LNHDA and SQIVND (reference sequence). CDR3 nucleotide sequence: TGTGCCAGTAGTCCTCGGACAGGGGCGAGCTCCTACGAGCAGTACTTC. This gives the protein CASSPRTGASSYEQYF.

The sample holds one count of this clone. This chain uses TRBV5-1 with TRBJ2-7; 10 bases line up with TRBD1. Germline V gene data show CDR1 as SGHRS and CDR2 as YFSETQ. Losses at the gene ends were 7 bases for V and 4 bases for J; bases not matched to a gene: 11. The CDR3 consists of 15 residues. The CDR3 is CASRYGTGVGYEQYF. The CDR3 DNA is TGCGCCAGCCGCTACGGGACAGGGGTTGGTTACGAGCAGTACTTC.

This clone turned up a few times. The V call is TRBV9, the J call TRBJ2-7, with D possibly being TRBD2 (6 bases). This CDR3 comprises 13 residues. Trimming took off 3 bases at V and 3 bases at J, with 10 bases between the two ends. Germline V gene data show CDR1 as SGDLS and CDR2 as YYNGEE. The CDR3, as DNA: TGTGCCAGCAGCGGTCGACTAGACTACGAGCAGTACTTC. Translation gives CASSGRLDYEQYF.

This chain connects TRBV18 to TRBJ2-7; the match to TRBD1 covers 9 bases. The CDR3 is 15 residues long. Per the germline V gene, CDR1 is KGHSH and CDR2 is LQKENI. Trimming cost V 2 bases and J 6 bases; bases outside gene matches: 8. CDR3 in amino acids: CASSPFGTGILEQYF. In nucleotides, the CDR3 is TGTGCCAGCTCACCATTCGGGACAGGGATTCTCGAGCAGTACTTC.

The genes are TRBV11-2 and TRBJ2-5; 9 bases agree with TRBD1. Germline V CDR1 and CDR2: SGHAT, FQNNGV. The CDR3 length is 15 residues. V shed 1 base, J shed 0 bases, and the junction held 0 bases outside the gene matches. CDR3 region: CASSLGDRDQETQYF. CDR3 in DNA: TGTGCCAGCAGCTTAGGGGACAGGGACCAAGAGACCCAGTACTTC.

The gene calls are TRBV12-3 or TRBV12-4 and TRBJ2-7, with TRBD1 as a possible D gene (6 bases). Trimming removed 7 bases at V and 6 bases at J, with 16 bases between. The CDR3 covers 13 residues. The CDR3 bases are TGTGCCAGCACCTTGGGGCGAGGGGGCGAGCAGTACTTC. It specifies CASTLGRGGEQYF.

Only one count was recorded for this clone. The genes are TRBV11-2 and TRBJ2-7, with 9 bases aligning to TRBD2. This CDR3 has 17 residues. CDR1 and CDR2 (germline): SGHAT, FQNNGV. The V segment lost 1 base and the J segment 6 bases; nucleotides outside the gene matches: 13. For the CDR3, the DNA is TGTGCCAGCAGCTTAGCAATACTAGCGGGTGAAGCAGGCGAGCAGTACTTC. Translation: CASSLAILAGEAGEQYF.

This clone has just a few counts. The chain has TRBV19 and TRBJ1-5; D is ambiguous. CDR1 and CDR2 (germline): LNHDA, SQIVND (reference sequence). The V gene lost 7 bases and the J gene lost 2 bases, with 15 bases spanning the gap. The CDR3 is 15 amino acids. This chain's CDR3 is CASIMDREGNQPQHF. CDR3 bases: TGTGCCAGTATCATGGACCGGGAAGGCAATCAGCCCCAGCATTTT.

The CDR3 is CASSPVDRGLFEQYF. For the CDR3, the DNA is TGTGCCAGCAGCCCCGTGGACAGGGGGCTCTTCGAGCAGTACTTC. The V gene is TRBV7-9, the J gene TRBJ2-7; 11 bases are shared with TRBD1. The length of the CDR3 is 15 residues. Germline CDR1 reads SEHNR; CDR2 reads FQNEAQ (reference sequence). J gave up 6 bases and V 5 bases, and 9 bases lay outside the gene matches.

CDR3 sequence reads: CASSSRTASNYGYTF. The DNA for the CDR3 is TGTGCCAGCAGCTCAAGGACAGCGTCTAACTATGGCTACACCTTC. The rearrangement uses TRBV7-2 and TRBJ1-2; tentative D call: TRBD1 (6 bases). Trimming left V 4 bases short and J 0 bases short, with 12 bases between. The CDR3 length is 15 residues. Germline assignment: CDR1 SGHTA and CDR2 FQGNSA. The variable domain in full, with the rest retrieved from reference TRBV7-2 and TRBJ1-2, is GAGVSQSPSNKVTEKGKDVELRCDPISGHTALYWYRQSLGQGLEFLIYFQGNSAPDKSGLPSDRFSAERTGGSVSTLTIQRTQQEDSAVYLCASSSRTASNYGYTFGSGTRLTVV.

This clone was counted a few times. The V gene is TRBV18, the J gene TRBJ1-5; D ambiguous. Trimming shortened V by 2 bases and J by 5 bases, and 7 bases separated the two germline ends. CDR1 is KGHSH and CDR2 is LQKENI in the germline V gene. The CDR3 has 13 residues. CDR3 in DNA: TGTGCCAGCTCACCAGGGCAGTATCAGCCCCAGCATTTT. It yields the protein CASSPGQYQPQHF.

The genes are TRBV21-1 and TRBJ1-6; the table's D call, TRBD1, was not checked against the DNA. TRBV21-1 is described as a pseudogene. CDR3 length: 17 residues. The CDR3 DNA is TGTGCCAGCAGCAAAGGGCAGGGAAGCTCCTATAATTCACCCCTCCACTTT. It specifies CASSKGQGSSYNSPLHF.

This sequence joins TRBV7-6 and TRBJ1-4, with no clear D. V lost 5 bases and J lost 11, with 12 bases in between. CDR1 and CDR2 from the germline V gene are SGHVS and FNYEAQ. CDR3 length: 12 amino acids. The CDR3 is CASSPPEAKLFF. Here the CDR3 DNA reads TGTGCCAGCAGCCCCCCCGAGGCCAAACTGTTTTTT.

This chain connects TRBV30 to TRBJ1-1; D ambiguous. The CDR3 sequence is 11 residues long. Germline V gene sequence: CDR1 GTSNPN, CDR2 SVGIG (reference sequence). Between the trimmed V and J ends, which lost 1 base and 6 bases, there was a span of 6 bases. The CDR3 is CAWSDTPEAFF. CDR3 nucleotide sequence: TGTGCCTGGAGTGACACCCCTGAAGCTTTCTTT.

V is TRBV11-3 and J is TRBJ2-5; TRBD1 might be the D (6 bases). The V end lost 1 base, the J end lost 4 bases, and 7 bases lay between the germline ends. Germline loops: CDR1 SGHNT, CDR2 YENEEA. The CDR3 is made up of 13 amino acids. The CDR3 is CASSLGQVETQYF. The CDR3 DNA sequence: TGTGCCAGCAGCTTAGGACAGGTAGAGACCCAGTACTTC.

This sequence joins TRBV10-1 and TRBJ2-3; D is unclear. Germline CDR1 and CDR2: WNHNN and SYGVQD (reference sequence). The CDR3 is 13 amino acids. The V gene lost 7 bases and the J gene lost 1 base, with 9 bases spanning the gap. The CDR3 protein is CASNPFGTDTQYF. The CDR3 nucleotides are TGCGCCAGCAATCCCTTTGGCACAGATACGCAGTATTTT.

The count of this clone is one. The chain employs TRBV4-1 and TRBJ1-2; D gene uncertain. Trimming pared 4 bases from V and 0 bases from J, leaving 15 bases between. The CDR3 runs 16 residues. Germline V gene sequence: CDR1 MGHRA, CDR2 YSYEKL. CDR3 in amino acids: CASSLMAGTTNYGYTF. CDR3 sequence (DNA): TGCGCCAGCAGCCTAATGGCGGGAACTACTAACTATGGCTACACCTTC.

The chain combines TRBV6-1 with TRBJ1-5, with a possible D match to TRBD1 (6 bases). The V and J ends lost 2 bases and 6 bases respectively, with 14 bases between them. The germline V gene encodes CDR1 MNHNS and CDR2 SASEGT. The CDR3 runs 15 residues. Here the CDR3 DNA reads TGTGCCAGCAGTGAAATGTCAGGGGCAGGTCAGCCCCAGCATTTT. Translated, it gives CASSEMSGAGQPQHF.

This rearrangement joins TRBV7-9 to TRBJ2-7; 7 nucleotides line up with TRBD1. This CDR3 spans 15 amino acids. Germline V lookup: CDR1 SEHNR, CDR2 FQNEAQ (reference sequence). With V trimmed by 1 base and J by 4 bases, 7 bases remained unmatched. CDR3: CASSLERTGPYEQYF. The CDR3 bases are TGTGCCAGCAGCTTAGAGAGGACAGGACCATACGAGCAGTACTTC.

The chain couples TRBV4-1 to TRBJ2-7, with 9 bases identical to TRBD1. The germline gives CDR1 MGHRA, CDR2 YSYEKL. The CDR3 sequence is 15 residues long. V was clipped by 1 base and J by 6 bases; unmatched bases: 7. This CDR3 is CASSQVRTGAGEQYF. CDR3 bases: TGCGCCAGCAGCCAAGTAAGGACAGGGGCAGGCGAGCAGTACTTC.

The J gene is TRBJ1-5, the V gene TRBV27; the match to TRBD1 covers 9 bases. V was clipped by 6 bases and J by 3 bases; unmatched bases: 9. The CDR3 extends over 16 amino acids. Looked up from germline, CDR1 is MNHEY and CDR2 is SMNVEV (reference sequence). The CDR3 protein is CASRRDRDSYNQPQHF. DNA for the CDR3: TGTGCCAGCAGACGGGACAGGGATAGTTACAATCAGCCCCAGCATTTT.

The rearrangement links TRBV7-6 to TRBJ2-3; D perhaps matches TRBD1 (5 bases). Per germline, CDR1 SGHVS and CDR2 FNYEAQ. V lost 3 bases and J 4 bases, leaving 17 bases between the germline ends. This CDR3 is 16 amino acids long. CDR3 DNA: TGTGCCAGCAGCTTCTCAGGGTGGGATGGGGCAGATACGCAGTATTTT. Its protein product is CASSFSGWDGADTQYF.

The chain employs TRBV29-1 and TRBJ2-3; maybe TRBD1 (6 bases). With 8 bases removed from V and 5 bases from J, the gap between germline ends came to 14 bases. The CDR3 is 12 residues long. Germline V CDR1 and CDR2: SQVTM, ANQGSEA. The chain's CDR3 is CSSAGARDTQYF. Here the CDR3 DNA reads TGCAGCTCCGCAGGGGCAAGAGATACGCAGTATTTT.

The chain recombines TRBV11-2 with TRBJ2-6; D may be TRBD2 (7 bases). The CDR3 consists of 17 residues. Germline values: CDR1 SGHAT, CDR2 FQNNGV. Trimming cost V 4 bases and J 2 bases, with 15 bases left between them. The CDR3 nucleotides are TGTGCCAGCAGCTCCCGTGGGGGGGGCACTGGGGCCAACGTCCTGACTTTC. It encodes CASSSRGGGTGANVLTF. Full variable domain (remainder filled in from reference TRBV11-2 and TRBJ2-6): EAGVAQSPRYKIIEKRQSVAFWCNPISGHATLYWYQQILGQGPKLLIQFQNNGVVDDSQLPKDRFSAERLKGVDSTLKIQPAKLEDSAVYLCASSSRGGGTGANVLTFGAGSRLTVL.

The V gene is TRBV4-1, the J gene TRBJ2-5; TRBD2 matches 10 bases. V shed 3 bases and J 4 bases; nucleotides not matched to a gene: 2. The CDR3 is 14 amino acids. Germline V gives CDR1 MGHRA, CDR2 YSYEKL. In nucleotides, the CDR3 is TGCGCCAGCAGCCACACTAGCGGGGCAGAGACCCAGTACTTC. Protein product: CASSHTSGAETQYF.

The chain is built from TRBV27 and TRBJ1-6; D uncertain. Germline CDR1 is MNHEY and CDR2 is SMNVEV (reference sequence). CDR3 length: 13 residues. V was clipped by 2 bases and J by 11 bases, with 10 bases between them. The CDR3 region is CASSLRGITPLHF. CDR3 sequence (DNA): TGTGCCAGCAGTTTACGGGGAATAACACCCCTCCACTTT.

The chain links TRBV12-3 or TRBV12-4 to TRBJ1-2; D is unclear. V was shortened by 2 bases and J by 9 bases, with 13 bases between the two germline ends. The CDR3 covers 13 residues. The DNA of the CDR3 is TGTGCCAGCAGTTTATTGGAGGGTCTAAGCTACACCTTC. Translating gives CASSLLEGLSYTF.

The J gene is TRBJ1-2, the V gene TRBV13, with TRBD1 matching over 8 bases. Per the germline V gene, CDR1 is PRHDT and CDR2 is FYEKMQ (reference sequence). The CDR3 totals 13 residues. Unmatched junction bases numbered 3, after V lost 4 bases and J lost 5 bases. DNA of the CDR3: TGTGCCAGCAGCTCAGGACAGGGATATGGCTACACCTTC. Translation gives CASSSGQGYGYTF.

The V call is TRBV15, the J call TRBJ2-7; possibly TRBD1 for D (6 bases). From germline, CDR1 is LNHNV and CDR2 YYDKDF (reference sequence). The CDR3 is 15 residues long. V lost 7 bases, J lost 3 bases, and 19 bases lay in between. The CDR3 sequence: CATILGSRGFYEQYF. CDR3 sequence (DNA): TGTGCCACCATCCTCGGGTCGAGGGGGTTCTACGAGCAGTACTTC.

V and J are TRBV29-1 and TRBJ2-1; the match to TRBD2 covers 10 bases. The CDR3 runs to 15 residues. The ends lost 7 bases at V and 9 bases at J; junction bases unmatched: 15. From germline, CDR1 is SQVTM and CDR2 ANQGSEA. The CDR3 DNA is TGCAGCGCCTCAAAAGCAGCGGGGGGGCAGGTTGAGCAGTTCTTC. Translated, it gives CSASKAAGGQVEQFF.

The V gene is TRBV7-3, the J gene TRBJ2-6, with D possibly matching TRBD1 (6 bases). Trimming took 4 bases from V and 3 from J, leaving 13 bases between them. The CDR3 has 16 residues. Germline V gene data show CDR1 as SGHTA and CDR2 as FQGTGA. The CDR3 region is CASSSYREDGANVLTF. The CDR3 DNA sequence: TGTGCCAGCAGCTCATACAGGGAAGATGGGGCCAACGTCCTGACTTTC.

This chain joins TRBV19 and TRBJ1-2; the D gene is possibly TRBD1 (6 bases). The germline V gene has CDR1 LNHDA and CDR2 SQIVND (reference sequence). This CDR3 contains 16 residues. The ends were cut back, 5 bases at V and 7 bases at J, with 23 bases in the middle. CDR3 bases: TGTGCCAGTAGTCAGGCCACAGGGCTTAGAGGGTTTGGCTACACCTTC. Amino acids: CASSQATGLRGFGYTF. The whole variable domain, remainder taken from reference TRBV19 and TRBJ1-2, is DGGITQSPKYLFRKEGQNVTLSCEQNLNHDAMYWYRQDPGQGLRLIYYSQIVNDFQKGDIAEGYSVSREKKESFPLTVTSAQKNPTAFYLCASSQATGLRGFGYTFGSGTRLTVV.